The 22 T cell receptor beta chains presented below share a single source sample, sequenced in a study of blood T cell repertoires in COVID-19. Libraries were prepared by immunoSEQ multiplex PCR; TCRdb keeps only in-frame clonotypes and omits some of them. Of about 160,000 clones in the sample, roughly 93% were seen once. The specimen was peripheral blood. The receptors were sampled from a man aged 18 to 30 with acute or convalescent COVID-19.

The chain couples TRBV4-1 to TRBJ1-2, with 12 bases lining up with TRBD1. Germline-derived CDR1 and CDR2 are MGHRA and YSYEKL. This CDR3 spans 17 amino acids. The V segment lost 1 base and the J segment 6 bases; nucleotides outside the gene matches: 9. CDR3 bases: TGCGCCAGCAGCCAAGGGCCTCCGGGACAGGGGGCGCATGGCTACACCTTC. This translates into CASSQGPPGQGAHGYTF.

The chain couples TRBV25-1 to TRBJ1-2; D is unclear. Per the germline V gene, CDR1 is MGHDK and CDR2 is SYGVNS. V shed 4 bases and J shed 4 bases, with 7 bases lying between them. The CDR3 extends over 12 amino acids. The CDR3 spells CASSGGSYGYTF. DNA of the CDR3: TGTGCCAGCAGTGGAGGGTCCTATGGCTACACCTTC.

The chain combines TRBV10-3 with TRBJ1-2, with D possibly TRBD1 on 5 matching bases. The V gene lost 3 bases and the J gene lost 3 bases, with 5 bases spanning the gap. Germline assignment: CDR1 ENHRY and CDR2 SYGVKD. The CDR3 contains 12 residues. CDR3: CAISEGDYGYTF. In DNA, the CDR3 is TGTGCCATCAGTGAAGGGGACTATGGCTACACCTTC.

This clone came up once. The chain couples TRBV5-1 to TRBJ1-2, with D tentatively TRBD1 (6 bases). With 4 bases removed from V and 2 bases from J, the gap between germline ends came to 12 bases. This CDR3 contains 14 residues. The germline V gene encodes CDR1 SGHRS and CDR2 YFSETQ. The CDR3 bases are TGCGCCAGCAGCATACAGGGTTCCAACTATGGCTACACCTTC. Amino acids: CASSIQGSNYGYTF. Variable domain in full (rest from reference TRBV5-1 and TRBJ1-2): KAGVTQTPRYLIKTRGQQVTLSCSPISGHRSVSWYQQTPGQGLQFLFEYFSETQRNKGNFPGRFSGRQFSNSRSEMNVSTLELGDSALYLCASSIQGSNYGYTFGSGTRLTVV.

The rearrangement uses TRBV27 and TRBJ1-1; D gene unclear. CDR1 MNHEY and CDR2 SMNVEV come from the germline V gene (reference sequence). The CDR3 is 16 amino acids. Trimming stripped 4 bases from V and 4 bases from J, with 19 bases between. CDR3 DNA sequence: TGTGCCAGCAGTTCCGAAATTTTTGCGGGTCCCACTGAAGCTTTCTTT. This translates into CASSSEIFAGPTEAFF.

This chain joins TRBV10-3 and TRBJ2-5; D is perhaps TRBD2 (6 bases). The germline V and J ends were trimmed by 6 bases and 1 base, with 12 bases remaining between them. Germline V gene lookup returns CDR1 ENHRY and CDR2 SYGVKD. The CDR3 covers 14 residues. CDR3 coding DNA: TGTGCCATCAGCGCCCTGGGGGGCCAAGAGACCCAGTACTTC. Protein product: CAISALGGQETQYF.

The chain uses TRBV4-1 and TRBJ2-7, with TRBD2 as a possible D gene (5 bases). This CDR3 has 15 amino acids. Germline CDR1 and CDR2: MGHRA and YSYEKL. Trimming shortened V by 1 base and J by 4 bases, and 14 bases separated the two germline ends. This chain's CDR3 is CASSQAYEGGYEQYF. CDR3 nucleotide sequence: TGCGCCAGCAGCCAAGCCTACGAGGGTGGGTACGAGCAGTACTTC.

Turning to this clone: The sample contains more than one DNA sequence encoding this CDR3. This rearrangement joins TRBV24-1 to TRBJ2-4; TRBD1 matches at 8 bases. CDR1 is KGHDR and CDR2 is SFDVKD in the germline V gene. CDR3 length equals 15 residues. J lost 5 bases, V lost 3 bases, and 5 bases had no gene match. CDR3 sequence (DNA): TGTGCCACCAGTGATCCAGGACAGGGTGAAAACATTCAGTACTTC. Protein: CATSDPGQGENIQYF.

The chain has TRBV5-1 and TRBJ2-1; 9 positions match TRBD2. This CDR3 spans 17 amino acids. From germline, CDR1 is SGHRS and CDR2 YFSETQ. Trimming took 0 bases from V and 4 from J; bases not matched to a gene: 8. The DNA of the CDR3 is TGCGCCAGCAGCTTGGTAGTTAGCGGGGGTCAGTACAATGAGCAGTTCTTC. Translating it yields CASSLVVSGGQYNEQFF. Drawing the rest from reference TRBV5-1 and TRBJ2-1, the complete variable domain is KAGVTQTPRYLIKTRGQQVTLSCSPISGHRSVSWYQQTPGQGLQFLFEYFSETQRNKGNFPGRFSGRQFSNSRSEMNVSTLELGDSALYLCASSLVVSGGQYNEQFFGPGTRLTVL.

The rearrangement uses TRBV7-2 and TRBJ1-5; D is undetermined. CDR3 size: 13 residues. Trimming pared 2 bases from V and 6 bases from J, leaving 8 bases between. Germline lookup yields CDR1 SGHTA and CDR2 FQGNSA. DNA of the CDR3: TGTGCCAGCAGCTTAACAGCTCTTCAGCCCCAGCATTTT. As protein: CASSLTALQPQHF.

The chain carries TRBV5-8 and TRBJ2-3, with 7 bases matching TRBD1. V shed 4 bases and J 0 bases; nucleotides not matched to a gene: 2. The CDR3 extends over 14 amino acids. Looked up from germline, CDR1 is SGHTS and CDR2 is YDEGEE. The CDR3 coding sequence is TGTGCCAGCAGCCTACAGGGGAGCACAGATACGCAGTATTTT. Amino acids: CASSLQGSTDTQYF. The entire variable domain, with the rest obtained from reference TRBV5-8 and TRBJ2-3, is as follows: EAGVTQSPTHLIKTRGQQATLRCSPISGHTSVYWYQQALGLGLQFLLWYDEGEERNRGNFPPRFSGRQFPNYSSELNVNALELEDSALYLCASSLQGSTDTQYFGPGTRLTVL.

The chain recombines TRBV5-8 with TRBJ1-1; perhaps TRBD1 as D (5 bases). This CDR3 is 16 amino acids long. Germline assignment: CDR1 SGHTS and CDR2 YDEGEE. V lost 2 bases and J lost 2, with 16 bases in between. This CDR3 reads CASSFDAGGDNTEAFF. CDR3 DNA sequence: TGTGCCAGCAGCTTCGACGCGGGGGGGGATAACACTGAAGCTTTCTTT.

This clone was seen just once. V gene TRBV12-3 or TRBV12-4 combines with J gene TRBJ1-1; D might be TRBD1 (5 bases). The length of the CDR3 is 11 residues. V gave up 4 bases and J gave up 7 bases, with 7 bases separating them. The CDR3 sequence: CASSSGLEAFF. As DNA, the CDR3 is TGTGCCAGCAGTTCGGGACTTGAAGCTTTCTTT.

The chain recombines TRBV27 with TRBJ2-1, with 7 bases lining up with TRBD1. Germline V gene lookup returns CDR1 MNHEY and CDR2 SMNVEV (reference sequence). The CDR3 spans 14 residues. Losses at the gene ends were 6 bases for V and 5 bases for J; bases not matched to a gene: 7. CDR3 sequence (DNA): TGTGCCAGCAGCGCCCGACAGGGAAACAATGAGCAGTTCTTC. Translation gives CASSARQGNNEQFF.

The V and J genes are TRBV19 and TRBJ1-2; the D gene is possibly TRBD1 (6 bases). V lost 3 bases, J lost 0 bases, and 11 bases lay in between. The germline V gene has CDR1 LNHDA and CDR2 SQIVND (reference sequence). The CDR3 spans 15 residues. The CDR3 spells CASSIGTTANYGYTF. DNA of the CDR3: TGTGCCAGTAGTATTGGGACAACAGCTAACTATGGCTACACCTTC.

The CDR3 DNA reads as TGCGCCAGCAGCCAAGATATTGCAGGGGAGTACGAGCAGTACTTC. Translating gives CASSQDIAGEYEQYF. The chain couples TRBV4-1 to TRBJ2-7; possible D gene TRBD1, 6 bases. The CDR3 sequence is 15 residues long. Trimming removed 0 bases at V and 4 bases at J, with 13 bases between. CDR1 is MGHRA and CDR2 is YSYEKL in the germline V gene.

The V call is TRBV10-3, the J call TRBJ1-2; no reliable D call. Trimming stripped 0 bases from V and 4 bases from J, with 9 bases between. The CDR3 totals 14 residues. Germline assignment: CDR1 ENHRY and CDR2 SYGVKD. This chain's CDR3 is CAISESTGFYGYTF. The CDR3, as DNA: TGTGCCATCAGTGAGTCGACGGGATTCTATGGCTACACCTTC.

The chain is built from TRBV5-5 and TRBJ2-1; the D gene is possibly TRBD2 (6 bases). The V end lost 4 bases, the J end lost 1 base, and 15 bases lay between the germline ends. Germline loops: CDR1 SGHKS, CDR2 YYEKEE (reference sequence). The CDR3 totals 16 residues. Written as DNA, the CDR3 is TGTGCCAGCAGCGCAACGGGGGAGATGTCCTACAATGAGCAGTTCTTC. It encodes CASSATGEMSYNEQFF. Combining the CDR3 with reference TRBV5-5 and TRBJ2-1 gives the whole variable domain DAGVTQSPTHLIKTRGQQVTLRCSPISGHKSVSWYQQVLGQGPQFIFQYYEKEERGRGNFPDRFSARQFPNYSSELNVNALLLGDSALYLCASSATGEMSYNEQFFGPGTRLTVL.

The rearrangement uses TRBV5-4 and TRBJ1-2; 8 bases align to TRBD1. CDR3 length: 13 residues. Losses at the gene ends were 4 bases for V and 7 bases for J; bases not matched to a gene: 6. Per germline, CDR1 SGHNT and CDR2 YYREEE (reference sequence). CDR3 loop: CASSDQGAFGYTF. CDR3 DNA: TGTGCCAGCAGCGATCAGGGGGCGTTTGGCTACACCTTC.

The chain links TRBV11-3 to TRBJ2-2; D is undetermined. V was trimmed by 5 bases and J by 1 base, leaving 5 bases between them. The CDR3 covers 13 residues. Germline CDR1 and CDR2: SGHNT and YENEEA. The CDR3 DNA sequence: TGTGCCAGCAGCAGAGGGAACACCGGGGAGCTGTTTTTT. This sequence encodes CASSRGNTGELFF.

The J gene is TRBJ2-7, the V gene TRBV27, with TRBD1 identical over 11 bases. Germline assignment: CDR1 MNHEY and CDR2 SMNVEV (reference sequence). V lost 4 bases and J lost 5; bases outside the gene matches: 7. The CDR3 has 15 residues. The CDR3 reads CASSSGTGGLNEQYF. CDR3 coding DNA: TGTGCCAGCAGTTCCGGGACAGGGGGTTTAAACGAGCAGTACTTC.

V usage is TRBV27 and J usage is TRBJ1-1, with 7 bases that match TRBD1. The CDR3 contains 14 residues. The germline V gene encodes CDR1 MNHEY and CDR2 SMNVEV (reference sequence). The trim removed 4 bases at V and 0 bases at J, leaving 2 bases unmatched. The CDR3 DNA is TGTGCCAGCAGTTCGACAGGGTTGAACACTGAAGCTTTCTTT. Its translation: CASSSTGLNTEAFF.